This TCR beta chain comes out of a study of post-analysis software for immune sequencing data. Findings and caveats of the study: There were a handful of TRBV segments more frequent in patients than controls, and TRBV5-6, TRBV5-1 and TRBV20-1 were among them.

Unique molecular identifiers were carried by the TCR beta cDNA libraries. Starting from approximately 0.95 to 9.8 million T cells, the study yielded about 540,000 cDNA molecules. One entry per CDR3 protein results from TCRdb running MiXCR on the PCR reads. The sample lists some 700,000 distinct CDR3 sequences; 59% were seen once. CDR1 and CDR2 (germline): SEHNR, FQNEAQ (reference sequence). This CDR3 is 15 amino acids long. Notes on this clonotype: The antigen is undetermined. Relative to the germline gene, one junction end is altered; a read error may explain this.

The chain uses TRBV7-9 and TRBJ2-1; 8 bases map to TRBD1. The receptor comes from a girl aged 2 to 10 with multiple sclerosis. The sequenced sample consisted of blood. The CDR3 DNA follows: TGTGCCCTCCAACCCGGACAGGGTACCTACAATGGGCAGTTCTTC. This translates into CALQPGQGTYNGQFF.